This TCR beta chain appears in the sequencing data of a study of T cells in Graves' hyperthyroidism and ophthalmopathy. Germline CDR1 and CDR2: MNHEY and SVGEGT. The CDR3 has 12 residues. V gave up 6 bases and J gave up 2 bases, with 6 bases separating them. TCR beta CDR3 regions were amplified from RNA. Initially, a first-round RT-PCR of the TCR CDR3 employed the HTBI primer set. One entry per CDR3 protein results from TCRdb running MiXCR on the multiplex PCR reads. The sample yields 400,000 to 450,000 distinct CDR3 sequences, over 12% seen once. This clonotype was found a few times. The clonotype comes from a man aged 18-30 years with Graves' ophthalmopathy. The source material was blood. The chain uses TRBV6-2 or TRBV6-3 and TRBJ2-3; possibly TRBD1 for D (5 bases). CDR3 loop: CASRGATDTQYF. CDR3 in DNA: TGTGCCAGCAGAGGGGCCACAGATACGCAGTATTTT.